Listed here are 15 T cell receptor beta chains from one sample, sequenced in a study of PD-L1 blockade in urothelial cancer. The assay was immunoSEQ multiplex PCR, and TCRdb's table has in-frame clones only and misses some. The sample carries 40,000 to 45,000 clones, 91% recorded once. Time point in this sample: peripheral blood 6 weeks after treatment start. Sequencing was performed on PBMCs, taken around atezolizumab (anti-PD-L1) treatment. Receptors originate from a man between 65 and 80 years old with urothelial cancer.

This chain links TRBV9 with TRBJ1-4; D is perhaps TRBD1 (5 bases). The V end was cut by 0 bases, the J end by 7 bases, with 16 bases between. Germline CDR1 SGDLS, CDR2 YYNGEE. This CDR3 region has 16 residues. CDR3 coding DNA: TGTGCCAGCAGCGTAGCCGCTCAGGGCGGGGGTGAAAAACTGTTTTTT. Protein sequence: CASSVAAQGGGEKLFF.

V is TRBV14 and J is TRBJ2-5; 10 bases match TRBD2. The CDR3 consists of 16 residues. Germline V gene lookup returns CDR1 SGHDN and CDR2 FVKESK. V lost 2 bases to trimming and J lost 5 bases; unmatched junction nucleotides: 8. The CDR3 protein is CASSQLSGRARETQYF. CDR3 nucleotide sequence: TGTGCCAGCAGCCAACTCAGCGGGAGGGCCCGGGAGACCCAGTACTTC.

The chain joins TRBV6-1 to TRBJ2-1, with D possibly matching TRBD2 (6 bases). The germline V and J ends were trimmed by 4 bases and 2 bases, with 15 bases remaining between them. Germline loops: CDR1 MNHNS, CDR2 SASEGT. The CDR3 has 16 residues. The chain's CDR3 is CASSASRRGPYNEQFF. The CDR3 DNA follows: TGTGCCAGCAGTGCCTCTCGGCGGGGTCCCTACAATGAGCAGTTCTTC.

This clone was observed a single time. The gene calls are TRBV7-7 and TRBJ2-1; D ambiguous. Trimming removed 1 base at V and 9 bases at J, with 7 bases between. Per germline, CDR1 SSHAT and CDR2 FNYEAQ (reference sequence). The CDR3 spans 12 residues. The CDR3, as DNA: TGTGCCAGCAGCTTAGGGGCCGGTGAGCAGTTCTTC. It is translated as CASSLGAGEQFF.

This sequence joins TRBV6-1 and TRBJ1-5; TRBD1 matches at 7 bases. The length of the CDR3 is 16 residues. The ends lost 4 bases at V and 9 bases at J; junction bases unmatched: 15. CDR1 is MNHNS and CDR2 is SASEGT in the germline V gene. CDR3 protein: CASSARTGAEVRPQHF. As DNA, the CDR3 is TGTGCCAGCAGTGCCCGGACAGGAGCGGAGGTGAGGCCCCAGCATTTT.

J is TRBJ1-3 and V is TRBV6-5, with TRBD1 matching over 8 bases. This CDR3 has 15 amino acids. J was trimmed by 4 bases and V by 2 bases; bases with no gene match: 4. Germline CDR1 is MNHEY and CDR2 is SVGAGI. Here the CDR3 reads CASSYAGGVGNTIYF. The CDR3 DNA reads as TGTGCCAGCAGTTACGCAGGGGGCGTGGGAAACACCATATATTTT.

The chain carries TRBV7-8 and TRBJ2-5; no reliable D call. The V end lost 5 bases, the J end lost 5 bases, and 18 bases lay between the germline ends. The CDR3 has 15 residues. Germline V gives CDR1 SGHVS, CDR2 FQNEAQ. The CDR3, as DNA: TGTGCCAGCAGCCTGTCGACCCAAGGCAGGGAGACCCAGTACTTC. It encodes CASSLSTQGRETQYF. The full variable domain, in which reference TRBV7-8 and TRBJ2-5 provide the parts outside the CDR3, is GAGVSQSPRYKVAKRGQDVALRCDPISGHVSLFWYQQALGQGPEFLTYFQNEAQLDKSGLPSDRFFAERPEGSVSTLKIQRTQQEDSAVYLCASSLSTQGRETQYFGPGTRLLVL.

The chain carries TRBV6-6 and TRBJ2-1, with TRBD2 identical over 9 bases. Germline values: CDR1 MNHNY, CDR2 SVGAGI (reference sequence). The J segment lost 10 bases and the V segment lost 2 bases, leaving 9 bases of the junction unmatched. This CDR3 region has 15 residues. Written as DNA, the CDR3 is TGTGCCAGCAGTTACGGGGCGGGAGGGCCACCGGAGCAGTTCTTC. Translation gives CASSYGAGGPPEQFF.

The chain carries TRBV18 and TRBJ2-1, with TRBD1 matching 8 bases. The CDR3 runs 15 residues. Germline trimming cut 3 bases from V and 8 bases from J; bases unmatched to any gene: 9. Germline V gives CDR1 KGHSH, CDR2 LQKENI. For the CDR3, the DNA is TGTGCCAGCTCACCCGGACAGGGATTAGCCGATGAGCAGTTCTTC. This sequence encodes CASSPGQGLADEQFF.

The gene calls are TRBV6-5 and TRBJ2-5, with a weak D call TRBD1 (5 bases). CDR1 MNHEY and CDR2 SVGAGI come from the germline V gene. The germline V and J ends were trimmed by 0 bases and 5 bases, with 13 bases remaining between them. The CDR3 is 15 residues long. Here the CDR3 reads CASSYSWGTRETQYF. The CDR3, as DNA: TGTGCCAGCAGTTACTCGTGGGGCACCAGGGAGACCCAGTACTTC.

V gene TRBV28 combines with J gene TRBJ1-3, with D uncertain. The germline CDR1 and CDR2 sequences are MDHEN and SYDVKM. This CDR3 is 15 amino acids long. Trimming took 3 bases from V and 2 from J, leaving 11 bases between them. CDR3 bases: TGTGCCAGCAGTTTTACGGGGTACGCTGGAAACACCATATATTTT. This codes for CASSFTGYAGNTIYF.

This chain uses TRBV2 with TRBJ2-3; 11 bases line up with TRBD2. The germline gives CDR1 SNHLY, CDR2 FYNNEI. This CDR3 contains 15 residues. The J segment lost 3 bases and the V segment lost 6 bases, leaving 5 bases of the junction unmatched. CDR3 in amino acids: CASSKLAGVTDTQYF. DNA for the CDR3: TGTGCCAGCAGCAAACTAGCGGGAGTAACAGATACGCAGTATTTT.

CDR3 DNA: TGTGCCAGCAGTTCAAGGACAGGGGCGGGCTACACCTTC. Translated: CASSSRTGAGYTF. The chain uses TRBV27 and TRBJ1-2; 9 bases are a match to TRBD1. V trimming: 4 bases; J trimming: 8 bases; junction bases outside the gene matches: 5. Germline CDR1 is MNHEY and CDR2 is SMNVEV (reference sequence). CDR3 length: 13 amino acids.

The rearrangement uses TRBV27 and TRBJ2-7, with TRBD1 matching over 9 bases. This CDR3 contains 19 residues. With 7 bases clipped from V and 2 bases from J, the junction kept 21 bases outside the gene matches. Germline assignment: CDR1 MNHEY and CDR2 SMNVEV (reference sequence). For the CDR3, the DNA is TGTGCCAGCACCCTCCTGCCGGGACAGGGTAAAGTGGGGGCCTACGAGCAGTACTTC. This codes for CASTLLPGQGKVGAYEQYF.

The rearrangement joins TRBV5-1 to TRBJ2-5, with D possibly matching TRBD1 (8 bases). V shed 3 bases and J shed 1 base, with 13 bases lying between them. The germline V gene encodes CDR1 SGHRS and CDR2 YFSETQ. The CDR3 length is 15 residues. The CDR3 DNA reads as TGCGCCAGCAGCTGGGGGGGACAGGCCCAAGAGACCCAGTACTTC. Encoded protein: CASSWGGQAQETQYF.